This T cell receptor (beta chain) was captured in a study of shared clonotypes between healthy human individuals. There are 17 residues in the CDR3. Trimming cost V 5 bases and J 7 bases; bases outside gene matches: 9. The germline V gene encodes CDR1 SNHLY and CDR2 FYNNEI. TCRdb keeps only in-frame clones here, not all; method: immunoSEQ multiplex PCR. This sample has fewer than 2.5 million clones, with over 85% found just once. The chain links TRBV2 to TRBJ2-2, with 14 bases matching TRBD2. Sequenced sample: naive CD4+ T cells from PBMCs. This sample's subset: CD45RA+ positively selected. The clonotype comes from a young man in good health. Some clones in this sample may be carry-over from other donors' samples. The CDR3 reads CASSPVSTSGRGGELFF. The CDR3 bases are TGTGCCAGCAGTCCTGTCTCGACTAGCGGGAGGGGCGGGGAGCTGTTTTTT. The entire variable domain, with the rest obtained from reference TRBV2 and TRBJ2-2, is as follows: EPEVTQTPSHQVTQMGQEVILRCVPISNHLYFYWYRQILGQKVEFLVSFYNNEISEKSEIFDDQFSVERPDGSNFTLKIRSTKLEDSAMYFCASSPVSTSGRGGELFFGEGSRLTVL.